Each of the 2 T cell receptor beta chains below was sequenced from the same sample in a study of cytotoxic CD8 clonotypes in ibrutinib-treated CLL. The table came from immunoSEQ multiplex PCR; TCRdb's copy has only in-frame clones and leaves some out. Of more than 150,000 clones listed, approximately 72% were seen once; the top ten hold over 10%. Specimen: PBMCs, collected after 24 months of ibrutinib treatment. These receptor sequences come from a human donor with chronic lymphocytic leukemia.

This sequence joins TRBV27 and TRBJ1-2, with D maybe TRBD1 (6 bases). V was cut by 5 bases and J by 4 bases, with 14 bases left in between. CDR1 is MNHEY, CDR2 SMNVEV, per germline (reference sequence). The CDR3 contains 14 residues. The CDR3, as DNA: TGTGCCAGCAGTCCGTTGACAGGTCCCTATGGCTACACCTTC. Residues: CASSPLTGPYGYTF.

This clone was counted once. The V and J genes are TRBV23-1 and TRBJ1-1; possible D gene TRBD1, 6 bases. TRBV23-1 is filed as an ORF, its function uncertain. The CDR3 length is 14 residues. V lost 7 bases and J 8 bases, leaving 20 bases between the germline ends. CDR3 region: CASTQNLKGGEAFF. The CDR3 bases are TGCGCCAGCACGCAAAACCTGAAAGGGGGAGAAGCTTTCTTT.